Listed below are T cell receptor beta chains from one sample, sequenced in a study of T-cell memory formation after mild COVID-19. TCRdb reprocessed the 5' RACE reads with MiXCR, giving one entry per CDR3 protein. The sample records 360,000 or so distinct CDR3 sequences, 28% being singletons. The specimen was PBMCs or a T cell subset sorted from them (not recorded which). All receptors derive from an adult woman who had mild COVID-19 (a few samples of this study predate the infection). Cell type and time point are not known. The CDR3 runs from the conserved cysteine through the conserved F or W. The D gene is left open where the match is weak. Clone size, where shown, is once, few, many, or a class for clones that have expanded.

NA	TRBJ2-3	TRBV9	NA	CASSTGGSDTQYF	TGTGCCAGCAGCACCGGGGGTTCAGATACGCAGTATTTT
NA	TRBJ2-5	TRBV12-3/TRBV12-4	TRBD2	CASSGIWTSGGQETQYF	TGTGCCAGCAGTGGGATTTGGACTAGCGGGGGGCAAGAGACCCAGTACTTC
NA	TRBJ2-3	TRBV4-3	TRBD2	CASSHSGRVTDTQYF	TGCGCCAGCAGCCACAGCGGGAGAGTCACAGATACGCAGTATTTT
NA	TRBJ2-5	TRBV6-5	TRBD1	CASSPRQGSGETQYF	TGTGCCAGCAGTCCACGACAGGGATCCGGAGAGACCCAGTACTTC
NA	TRBJ2-3	TRBV9	NA	CASSEGVTDTQYF	TGTGCCAGCAGCGAGGGGGTGACAGATACGCAGTATTTT
NA	TRBJ2-7	TRBV2	NA	CASTTGRLSYEQYF	TGTGCCAGCACGACAGGAAGATTGTCCTACGAGCAGTACTTC
NA	TRBJ1-1	TRBV11-2	NA	CASSLKGGTMNTEAFF	TGTGCCAGCAGCTTAAAGGGGGGGACCATGAACACTGAAGCTTTCTTT
NA	TRBJ2-3	TRBV3-1	NA	CASSQERLGTSTDTQYF	TGTGCCAGCAGCCAAGAGCGGCTCGGGACTAGCACAGATACGCAGTATTTT
many	TRBJ2-2	TRBV5-1	NA	CASSLGQVPGELFF	TGCGCCAGCAGCTTGGGACAGGTTCCGGGGGAGCTGTTTTTT
NA	TRBJ1-2	TRBV12-3/TRBV12-4	NA	CASSLAGLRGYGYTF	TGTGCCAGCAGTTTAGCCGGGCTCAGGGGCTATGGCTACACCTTC
NA	TRBJ2-1	TRBV5-1	NA	CASSATSSYNEQFF	TGCGCCAGCAGCGCTACCAGCTCCTACAATGAGCAGTTCTTC
NA	TRBJ1-4	TRBV6-1	NA	CASRRTNEKLFF	TGTGCCAGCAGGAGGACTAATGAAAAACTGTTTTTT
few	TRBJ1-2	TRBV29-1	TRBD1	CSVEQGQAYGYTF	TGCAGCGTTGAACAGGGACAGGCGTATGGCTACACCTTC
NA	TRBJ2-7	TRBV4-2	TRBD2	CASSQESRLAGVYEQYF	TGTGCCAGCAGCCAAGAGAGTCGACTAGCGGGGGTCTACGAGCAGTACTTC
NA	TRBJ2-4	TRBV24-1	TRBD1	CATSDGDSLAKNIQYF	TGTGCCACCAGTGATGGGGACAGTCTAGCCAAAAACATTCAGTACTTC
few	TRBJ2-3	TRBV12-3/TRBV12-4	NA	CASSLAVGSTDTQYF	TGTGCCAGCAGTTTAGCTGTGGGTAGCACAGATACGCAGTATTTT
few	TRBJ2-1	TRBV6-2/TRBV6-3	TRBD2	CASSNPTSGIRTYNEQFF	TGTGCCAGCAGCAACCCGACTAGCGGGATTCGCACCTACAATGAGCAGTTCTTC
many	TRBJ2-1	TRBV20-1	TRBD1	CSVPDYRGLYNEQFF	TGCAGTGTCCCCGACTACAGGGGGTTGTACAATGAGCAGTTCTTC
few	TRBJ2-2	TRBV7-9	NA	CASSSSLGGELFF	TGTGCCAGCAGCTCCTCTCTCGGCGGGGAGCTGTTTTTT
NA	TRBJ1-1	TRBV24-1	NA	CATRRSNGDTEAFF	TGTGCCACCAGGAGATCGAATGGAGACACTGAAGCTTTCTTT
NA	TRBJ2-7	TRBV6-2/TRBV6-3	NA	CASRQPGPPGHEQYF	TGTGCCAGCCGCCAACCGGGACCCCCAGGACACGAGCAGTACTTC
few	TRBJ2-3	TRBV24-1	TRBD2	CATSDFLAGDTDTQYF	TGTGCCACCAGTGATTTCTTAGCGGGGGACACAGATACGCAGTATTTT
NA	TRBJ1-5	TRBV2	NA	CASSSPRGGLGNQPQHF	TGTGCCAGCAGTAGTCCCCGGGGGGGCCTGGGCAATCAGCCCCAGCATTTT
NA	TRBJ1-5	TRBV27	NA	CATAQGNSYSNQPQHF	TGTGCCACCGCCCAGGGAAACTCCTATAGCAATCAGCCCCAGCATTTT
NA	TRBJ2-1	TRBV5-1	NA	CASSLASAPGEQFF	TGCGCCAGCAGCTTGGCGTCGGCTCCGGGTGAGCAGTTCTTC
few	TRBJ2-5	TRBV7-9	NA	CASSPRGGPETQYF	TGTGCCAGCAGCCCTAGAGGGGGTCCAGAGACCCAGTACTTC
many	TRBJ2-2	TRBV11-2	TRBD1	CASRQGVNTGELFF	TGTGCCAGCAGACAGGGGGTGAACACCGGGGAGCTGTTTTTT
NA	TRBJ1-2	TRBV12-3/TRBV12-4	NA	CASSFGGDSAVYGYTF	TGTGCCAGCAGTTTTGGTGGCGACAGTGCCGTCTATGGCTACACCTTC
NA	TRBJ1-3	TRBV12-3/TRBV12-4	NA	CASSLGIPGNTIYF	TGTGCCAGCAGTTTAGGTATACCTGGAAACACCATATATTTT
many	TRBJ1-1	TRBV5-1	NA	CASRTHTLRDRNTEAFF	TGCGCCAGCAGGACTCACACCCTGAGGGACCGGAACACTGAAGCTTTCTTT
NA	TRBJ1-2	TRBV5-6	TRBD1	CASSLRGTGTNYGYTF	TGTGCCAGCAGCCTGAGGGGGACAGGGACTAACTATGGCTACACCTTC
few	TRBJ2-3	TRBV6-5	NA	CASSSLDAVTDTQYF	TGTGCCAGCAGTTCGCTCGACGCGGTAACAGATACGCAGTATTTT
few	TRBJ1-2	TRBV7-2	TRBD1	CASSLAWGGQGGGYTF	TGTGCCAGCAGCTTAGCTTGGGGGGGACAGGGAGGCGGCTACACCTTC
NA	TRBJ2-1	TRBV11-1	NA	CASSLARGSYNEQFF	TGTGCCAGCAGCTTAGCTCGGGGTTCCTACAATGAGCAGTTCTTC
few	TRBJ2-7	TRBV7-9	NA	CASSHGTPPREQYF	TGTGCCAGCAGCCATGGGACCCCCCCGAGGGAGCAGTACTTC
NA	TRBJ2-7	TRBV6-2/TRBV6-3	NA	CASSRGPGTATYEQYF	TGTGCCAGCAGCCGAGGGCCCGGGACGGCAACCTACGAGCAGTACTTC
NA	TRBJ1-2	TRBV18	TRBD1	CASSPLIGTGGYTF	TGTGCCAGCTCACCCTTAATTGGGACAGGCGGCTACACCTTC
few	TRBJ2-2	TRBV29-1	NA	CSVTWWVGTGELFF	TGCAGCGTGACTTGGTGGGTCGGCACCGGGGAGCTGTTTTTT
NA	TRBJ2-7	TRBV20-1	NA	CSARAPRYSYEQYF	TGCAGTGCTAGAGCCCCCAGATATTCCTACGAGCAGTACTTC
NA	TRBJ2-5	TRBV4-1	TRBD2	CASSEETSGGARRMETQYF	TGCGCCAGCAGCGAAGAGACTAGCGGGGGGGCTAGACGGATGGAGACCCAGTACTTC
few	TRBJ2-5	TRBV7-2	TRBD1	CASSRQGWAQETQYF	TGTGCCAGCAGCCGACAGGGGTGGGCTCAAGAGACCCAGTACTTC
few	TRBJ2-5	TRBV5-1	NA	CASSLAPLGLETQYF	TGCGCCAGCAGCTTGGCTCCATTAGGCTTGGAGACCCAGTACTTC
NA	TRBJ2-1	TRBV5-1	NA	CASSFPRSQADEQFF	TGCGCCAGCAGCTTCCCCAGATCGCAAGCCGATGAGCAGTTCTTC
NA	TRBJ1-1	TRBV24-1	NA	CATSPSGQNTEAFF	TGTGCCACCAGTCCAAGTGGGCAGAACACTGAAGCTTTCTTT
NA	TRBJ2-3	TRBV20-1	NA	CSARSPGERRDTQYF	TGCAGTGCTAGATCCCCAGGGGAGCGTAGAGATACGCAGTATTTT
NA	TRBJ2-5	TRBV5-1	NA	CASRRDETQYF	TGCGCCAGCAGACGAGATGAGACCCAGTACTTC
NA	TRBJ2-3	TRBV7-3	NA	CASSLRGPPLDTQYF	TGTGCCAGCAGCTTACGGGGGCCGCCGTTAGATACGCAGTATTTT
NA	TRBJ2-3	TRBV24-1	NA	CATSDLKGQPDTQYF	TGTGCCACCAGTGATTTGAAGGGTCAGCCAGATACGCAGTATTTT
once	TRBJ2-3	TRBV6-6	TRBD2	CASSYPPRSGRGVIDTQYF	TGTGCCAGCAGTTACCCCCCACGGAGCGGGAGGGGGGTCATCGATACGCAGTATTTT
few	TRBJ2-7	TRBV6-6	NA	CASKDQAGGYEQYF	TGTGCCAGCAAAGACCAAGCGGGTGGCTACGAGCAGTACTTC
few	TRBJ2-7	TRBV6-6	TRBD2	CASTGLAGGTYEQYF	TGTGCCAGCACGGGACTAGCGGGGGGGACCTACGAGCAGTACTTC
NA	TRBJ2-1	TRBV11-3	NA	CASSRQGLSYNEQFF	TGTGCCAGCAGCCGACAAGGCCTGAGCTACAATGAGCAGTTCTTC